This T cell receptor beta chain was identified during a study of OX40 agonist ivuxolimab in advanced cancers. The overall study: Cohort: 82.7% men, mean age 60, aged about 20 to 90.

Produced via immunoSEQ multiplex PCR; TCRdb's table is partial and in-frame only. The repertoire holds more than 50,000 clones, with roughly 77% as singletons. Researchers took blood at baseline, on cycle 4 day 1, and on cycle 7 day 1. Trimming pared 6 bases from V and 7 bases from J, leaving 10 bases between. Germline V CDR1 and CDR2: MNHEY, SVGAGI. This CDR3 comprises 13 residues. The chain carries TRBV6-5 and TRBJ1-6; D not certain. Sample: CD4+ or CD8+ T cells sorted from blood, taken in a trial of the OX40 agonist ivuxolimab. The receptor comes from an adult with an advanced solid tumor such as melanoma, head and neck, liver or kidney cancer. The CDR3 region is CASRQVRNSPLHF. CDR3 DNA: TGTGCCAGCAGGCAGGTCCGCAATTCACCCCTCCACTTT.